This entry lists 22 T cell receptor beta chains sequenced from one sample in a study of PD-1 blockade in classical Hodgkin lymphoma. All patients relapsed after autologous stem cell transplantation, and brentuximab vedotin exposure varied. TCRdb's copy holds only in-frame clones and misses some; the assay was immunoSEQ multiplex PCR. This table has under 30,000 clones, approximately 82% appearing once. Sample: peripheral blood mononuclear cells (PBMCs), taken before the second cycle of nivolumab. These receptors originate from a human donor with classical Hodgkin lymphoma.

This sequence joins TRBV4-1 and TRBJ1-5; D ambiguous. The ends were cut back, 1 base at V and 4 bases at J, with 11 bases in the middle. The CDR3 is 15 amino acids. CDR1 is MGHRA, CDR2 YSYEKL, per germline. Here the CDR3 reads CASSQGWGENQPQHF. CDR3 DNA sequence: TGCGCCAGCAGCCAAGGTTGGGGTGAGAATCAGCCCCAGCATTTT.

J is TRBJ1-1 and V is TRBV4-2, with D hard to call. The germline CDR1 and CDR2 sequences are LGHNA and YNFKEQ. The CDR3 runs 14 residues. Trimming removed 0 bases from V and 5 bases from J, with 10 bases in between. CDR3 sequence: CASSQESESTEAFF. CDR3 nucleotide sequence: TGTGCCAGCAGCCAAGAATCAGAAAGTACTGAAGCTTTCTTT.

The chain employs TRBV4-3 and TRBJ1-1; D gene uncertain. Germline V gene sequence: CDR1 LGHNA, CDR2 YSLEER. V shed 0 bases and J shed 5 bases, with 7 bases lying between them. CDR3 length equals 13 residues. The CDR3: CASSQDAGTEAFF. The CDR3 DNA sequence: TGCGCCAGCAGCCAAGATGCGGGGACTGAAGCTTTCTTT.

This clone came up once. The chain employs TRBV6-1 and TRBJ1-5; TRBD1 matches at 10 bases. CDR3 length: 15 amino acids. The germline CDR1 and CDR2 sequences are MNHNS and SASEGT. J lost 3 bases, V lost 6 bases, and 5 bases had no gene match. The CDR3 sequence: CASRGTGVTNQPQHF. CDR3 DNA: TGTGCCAGCAGGGGGACAGGGGTTACCAATCAGCCCCAGCATTTT.

The chain uses TRBV9 and TRBJ2-7; 8 positions agree with TRBD2. V shed 4 bases, J shed 2 bases, and the junction held 5 bases outside the gene matches. This CDR3 has 14 residues. The germline V gene has CDR1 SGDLS and CDR2 YYNGEE. The CDR3 DNA follows: TGTGCCAGCAGCCCCGGGGGGGGCCCCTACGAGCAGTACTTC. It codes for CASSPGGGPYEQYF.

This chain uses TRBV14 with TRBJ2-3, with 13 bases matching TRBD2. Germline CDR1 reads SGHDN; CDR2 reads FVKESK. The CDR3 length is 15 residues. V dropped 1 base and J dropped 10; count of bases not matched to a gene: 5. CDR3 residues: CASSQGLAGGRAQYF. CDR3 bases: TGTGCCAGCAGCCAAGGACTAGCGGGGGGAAGGGCGCAGTATTTT.

This clone was seen a few times. The chain joins TRBV11-2 to TRBJ1-2; 7 bases match TRBD1. The CDR3 extends over 18 amino acids. Germline V CDR1 and CDR2: SGHAT, FQNNGV. V dropped 5 bases and J dropped 8; count of bases not matched to a gene: 23. In nucleotides, the CDR3 is TGTGCCAGCAGCACGCGATTGGGCGACTGGACAGGCATGGGGGGCTACACCTTC. It specifies CASSTRLGDWTGMGGYTF.

The chain is built from TRBV27 and TRBJ2-1, with D perhaps matching TRBD1 (5 bases). V was trimmed by 5 bases and J by 6 bases, leaving 11 bases between them. The CDR3 loop spans 13 amino acids. The germline V gene has CDR1 MNHEY and CDR2 SMNVEV (reference sequence). CDR3 bases: TGTGCCAGCAGTATACAGGTGCGCAATGAGCAGTTCTTC. This gives the protein CASSIQVRNEQFF.

The genes are TRBV7-6 and TRBJ2-1; TRBD2 aligns across 7 bases. The J segment lost 3 bases and the V segment lost 9 bases, leaving 8 bases of the junction unmatched. The length of the CDR3 is 14 residues. From germline, CDR1 is SGHVS and CDR2 FNYEAQ. In DNA form, the CDR3 reads TGTGCCAGTTCTGGAGCGGGGCGCTACAATGAGCAGTTCTTC. This gives the protein CASSGAGRYNEQFF.

The V and J genes are TRBV7-2 and TRBJ2-1; TRBD2 matches at 9 bases. The germline V gene has CDR1 SGHTA and CDR2 FQGNSA. Trimming took 5 bases from V and 5 from J; bases not matched to a gene: 10. The CDR3 is made up of 16 amino acids. CDR3 protein: CASSPRGGGANNEQFF. The CDR3 coding sequence is TGTGCCAGCAGCCCACGGGGCGGGGGGGCGAACAATGAGCAGTTCTTC.

The chain is built from TRBV7-6 and TRBJ2-3, with D possibly being TRBD2 (6 bases). V lost 4 bases and J lost 2, with 13 bases in between. The CDR3 totals 15 residues. Per germline, CDR1 SGHVS and CDR2 FNYEAQ. CDR3: CASSSSGGVTDTQYF. CDR3 in DNA: TGTGCCAGCAGCTCGTCCGGAGGGGTCACAGATACGCAGTATTTT.

The V gene is TRBV10-3, the J gene TRBJ2-7; TRBD1 matches at 12 bases. After removal of 7 bases from V and 6 bases from J, the junction contained 13 bases not matched to a gene. This CDR3 is 16 amino acids long. Looked up from germline, CDR1 is ENHRY and CDR2 is SYGVKD. Here the CDR3 DNA reads TGTGCCATCACCCATTCGGGGGGACAGGGGGCGGGCGAGCAGTACTTC. Residues: CAITHSGGQGAGEQYF.

The chain carries TRBV5-8 and TRBJ2-1; TRBD2 matches at 8 bases. V lost 1 base to trimming and J lost 8 bases; unmatched junction nucleotides: 5. CDR3 length: 14 residues. The germline CDR1 and CDR2 sequences are SGHTS and YDEGEE. The CDR3, as DNA: TGTGCCAGCAGCTTGCGCGGGGGGTGGGATGAGCAGTTCTTC. It specifies CASSLRGGWDEQFF.

The chain recombines TRBV12-5 with TRBJ2-1; 7 nucleotides match TRBD2. The germline V gene has CDR1 LGHNT and CDR2 FRNRAP. V trimming: 5 bases; J trimming: 8 bases; junction bases outside the gene matches: 6. The CDR3 runs 13 residues. The CDR3 protein is CASGPGGFDEQFF. CDR3 nucleotide sequence: TGTGCTAGTGGTCCCGGGGGGTTTGATGAGCAGTTCTTC.

The CDR3 loop is CASSMQESSYNEQFF. The DNA of the CDR3 is TGTGCCAGTAGTATGCAAGAGAGCTCCTACAATGAGCAGTTCTTC. The chain employs TRBV19 and TRBJ2-1; D is ambiguous. V lost 3 bases and J lost 0, with 9 bases in between. The CDR3 runs 15 residues. CDR1 and CDR2 (germline): LNHDA, SQIVND (reference sequence).

The chain uses TRBV19 and TRBJ1-2, with a weak D call TRBD1 (5 bases). The V end was cut by 5 bases, the J end by 0 bases, with 7 bases between. CDR3 length equals 13 residues. CDR1 and CDR2 from the germline V gene are LNHDA and SQIVND (reference sequence). CDR3 sequence reads: CASSDRSNYGYTF. The CDR3 DNA follows: TGTGCCAGTAGTGACAGATCTAACTATGGCTACACCTTC. The variable domain in full, with the rest retrieved from reference TRBV19 and TRBJ1-2, is DGGITQSPKYLFRKEGQNVTLSCEQNLNHDAMYWYRQDPGQGLRLIYYSQIVNDFQKGDIAEGYSVSREKKESFPLTVTSAQKNPTAFYLCASSDRSNYGYTFGSGTRLTVV.

The chain carries TRBV25-1 and TRBJ2-3; 7 bases fit TRBD2. The CDR3 has 17 amino acids. Per the germline V gene, CDR1 is MGHDK and CDR2 is SYGVNS. Trimming cost V 5 bases and J 6 bases; bases outside gene matches: 17. DNA of the CDR3: TGTGCCAGCAGTATACGGTTGGGCGGGGGACCCTCCGATACGCAGTATTTT. Its protein product is CASSIRLGGGPSDTQYF.

J is TRBJ2-2 and V is TRBV4-3, with D possibly being TRBD2 (6 bases). The CDR3 has 16 amino acids. V shed 0 bases and J shed 5 bases, with 13 bases lying between them. Germline lookup yields CDR1 LGHNA and CDR2 YSLEER. In DNA, the CDR3 is TGCGCCAGCAGCCAAGATGTCGGGGGTATAACCGGGGAGCTGTTTTTT. Protein product: CASSQDVGGITGELFF.

The rearrangement links TRBV6-1 to TRBJ2-5, with a possible D match to TRBD2 (7 bases). The CDR3 sequence is 14 residues long. V was cut by 8 bases and J by 0 bases, with 13 bases left in between. CDR1 and CDR2 from the germline V gene are MNHNS and SASEGT. CDR3 sequence: CASRGAQYQETQYF. In DNA, the CDR3 is TGTGCCAGCCGGGGGGCTCAGTACCAAGAGACCCAGTACTTC.

The rearrangement links TRBV6-5 to TRBJ1-2; D is unclear. The CDR3 consists of 14 residues. Looked up from germline, CDR1 is MNHEY and CDR2 is SVGAGI. V was pared by 0 bases and J by 4 bases, with 9 bases between. CDR3 nucleotides: TGTGCCAGCAGTTACTCGACGGCGGCCTATGGCTACACCTTC. Translation: CASSYSTAAYGYTF.

The V and J genes are TRBV30 and TRBJ1-1, with 7 bases lining up with TRBD1. The CDR3 contains 11 residues. The V gene end was trimmed by 6 bases and the J gene end by 5 bases; junction bases not matched to a gene: 3. Germline CDR1 GTSNPN, CDR2 SVGIG (reference sequence). The CDR3 nucleotides are TGTGCCTGCCTCAGGGGGACTGAAGCTTTCTTT. As protein: CACLRGTEAFF.

The gene calls are TRBV5-5 and TRBJ1-1, with D unclear. The V end was cut by 0 bases, the J end by 2 bases, with 5 bases between. CDR3 length equals 13 residues. Per germline, CDR1 SGHKS and CDR2 YYEKEE (reference sequence). The CDR3 sequence is CASSLEVNTEAFF. The DNA for the CDR3 is TGTGCCAGCAGCTTGGAGGTCAACACTGAAGCTTTCTTT. Full variable domain (outside the CDR3, taken from reference TRBV5-5 and TRBJ1-1): DAGVTQSPTHLIKTRGQQVTLRCSPISGHKSVSWYQQVLGQGPQFIFQYYEKEERGRGNFPDRFSARQFPNYSSELNVNALLLGDSALYLCASSLEVNTEAFFGQGTRLTVV.